This T cell receptor (beta chain) was observed in a study of shared T cell receptors in the human thymus. This table comes from immunoSEQ multiplex PCR, and its TCRdb copy is limited to in-frame clones, with some not included. The table has about 380,000 clones, just under 95% seen once. Sequencing was performed on thymocytes. This clonotype was sampled from a human donor.

The CDR3 here is CATSEGTGAAETQYF. CDR3 DNA sequence: TGTGCCACCAGCGAAGGGACAGGGGCGGCAGAGACCCAGTACTTC. This chain uses TRBV15 with TRBJ2-5, with 10 positions matching TRBD1. The CDR3 has 15 amino acids. V gave up 5 bases and J gave up 4 bases; unmatched junction bases: 7. The V gene's germline CDR1 is LNHNV and CDR2 YYDKDF (reference sequence). The full variable domain, rest sourced from reference TRBV15 and TRBJ2-5, is DAMVIQNPRYQVTQFGKPVTLSCSQTLNHNVMYWYQQKSSQAPKLLFHYYDKDFNNEADTPDNFQSRRPNTSFCFLDIRSPGLGDTAMYLCATSEGTGAAETQYFGPGTRLLVL.